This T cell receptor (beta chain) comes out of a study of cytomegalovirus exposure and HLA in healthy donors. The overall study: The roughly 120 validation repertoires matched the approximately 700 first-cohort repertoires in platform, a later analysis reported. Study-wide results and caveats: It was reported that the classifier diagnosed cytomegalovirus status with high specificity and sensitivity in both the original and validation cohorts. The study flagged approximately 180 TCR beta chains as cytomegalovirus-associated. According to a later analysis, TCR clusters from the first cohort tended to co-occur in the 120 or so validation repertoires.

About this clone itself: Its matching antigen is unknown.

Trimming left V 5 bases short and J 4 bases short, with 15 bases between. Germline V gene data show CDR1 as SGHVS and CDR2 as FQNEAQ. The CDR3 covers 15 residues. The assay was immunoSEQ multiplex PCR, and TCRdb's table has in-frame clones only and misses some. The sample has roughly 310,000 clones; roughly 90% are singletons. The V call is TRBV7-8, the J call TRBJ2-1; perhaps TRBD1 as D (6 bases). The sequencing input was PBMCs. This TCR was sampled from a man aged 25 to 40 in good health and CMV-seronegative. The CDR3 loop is CASSAAGTPYNEQFF. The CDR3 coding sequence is TGTGCCAGCAGCGCGGCCGGGACACCTTACAATGAGCAGTTCTTC.